The entry below gives a single T cell receptor (beta chain) sequence along with its context. The data derive from a study of blood T cell repertoires in COVID-19. Study in general: Acute-phase and convalescent COVID-19 samples originated in the United States, Italy and Spain. In each case, the material was cDNA or gDNA derived from T cells, B-cell-depleted T cells, or PBMCs.

Seattle patients were enrolled during active infection and followed longitudinally. In germline, CDR1 is ENHRY, CDR2 SYGVKD. Trimming pared 4 bases from V and 3 bases from J, leaving 17 bases between. This CDR3 is 16 amino acids long. In the original processing: Amplification with reference gene primers provided the estimates of nucleated cell counts. Assay used: immunoSEQ multiplex PCR; TCRdb lists only in-frame clones, some missing. That table gives V, J and clone size, and the DNA gave D and trimming. The repertoire consists of about 68,000 clones, with roughly nine tenths occurring once and the leading ten covering around 7.8%.

J is TRBJ2-3 and V is TRBV10-3, with D maybe TRBD2 (5 bases). This clonotype originated in a man between 40 and 49 years old with COVID-19, enrolled during active disease. Source material: peripheral blood. The CDR3 DNA reads as TGTGCCATCAGTGGTAGACTGGGAGAACCAACAGATACGCAGTATTTT. This translates into CAISGRLGEPTDTQYF.